The clone carrying this T cell receptor (beta chain) was observed once. Its antigen is undetermined. The source of the sample is a study of cytomegalovirus exposure and HLA in healthy donors. Background on the study: Inside one of the first data releases sat about 91 million unique TCRs taken from HLA-typed donors. Overall study results and limits: A further, later analysis showed that HLA-associated TCR beta chains (compared with equally common others) were more clonally expanded. There were some public TCRs occurring in many donors, but most TCR sequences were rare. There were a few CMV-associated chains whose specificity for CMV antigens was confirmed in vitro.

CDR3 length equals 14 residues. Germline-derived CDR1 and CDR2 are MNHEY and SMNVEV (reference sequence). J was trimmed by 5 bases and V by 7 bases; bases with no gene match: 6. PCR primers comprised 60 Vbeta and 13 Jbeta primers. Profiling relied on immunoSEQ multiplex PCR, and the TCRdb table lists in-frame clones only, not all of them. The sample holds 150,000 to 200,000 clones; about three quarters are singletons and the top ten take 3.7%. This sequence was found in a woman in her sixties in good health and CMV-seropositive. The J gene is TRBJ2-2, the V gene TRBV27; 8 bases line up with TRBD2. Source material: PBMCs. As DNA, the CDR3 is TGTGCCAGCAAAGCGGGAGACCATACCGGGGAGCTGTTTTTT. Translated, it gives CASKAGDHTGELFF.